The 15 T cell receptor beta chains in this list originate from one sample, sequenced in a study of T-cell reconstitution after alpha-beta-depleted transplantation in children. During its preparation, the TCRbeta library received unique molecular identifiers. A single record per CDR3 protein comes from TCRdb applying MiXCR to the PCR reads. Found here are almost 250,000 distinct CDR3 sequences, about 26% of them singletons; the top ten hold less than 3.5%. The material sequenced was PBMCs, taken before TCRalphabeta/CD19-depleted stem cell transplant. The receptors derive from a girl aged 2 to 9 with Fanconi anemia, due to receive a stem cell transplant.

The chain employs TRBV20-1 and TRBJ2-7, with D perhaps matching TRBD1 (6 bases). CDR1 is DFQATT, CDR2 SNEGSKA, per germline (reference sequence). The CDR3 runs to 13 residues. Trimming cost V 6 bases and J 2 bases, with 14 bases left between them. The CDR3 nucleotides read TGCAGTGCCGAAAAGGACAGAGCCTACGAGCAGTACTTC. The encoded protein is CSAEKDRAYEQYF.

This chain connects TRBV2 to TRBJ2-2, with D perhaps matching TRBD1 (6 bases). Germline CDR1 SNHLY, CDR2 FYNNEI. V shed 10 bases and J shed 5 bases, with 17 bases lying between them. The CDR3 loop spans 14 amino acids. CDR3 coding DNA: TGTGCCATCTTCGACAGGTCTCCTACCGGGGAGCTGTTTTTT. Translating gives CAIFDRSPTGELFF.

The table lists this clonotype with many counts. The genes are TRBV29-1 and TRBJ2-5; D may correspond to TRBD1 or TRBD2 (6 bases each). Germline CDR1 SQVTM, CDR2 ANQGSEA. Between the trimmed V and J ends, which lost 6 bases and 2 bases, there was a span of 13 bases. The CDR3 extends over 13 amino acids. The CDR3 bases are TGCAGCGTGTTTCGGGGGCGGCAAGAGACCCAGTACTTC. As protein: CSVFRGRQETQYF.

The V gene is TRBV4-1, the J gene TRBJ2-2, with unresolved D. The germline gives CDR1 MGHRA, CDR2 YSYEKL. With 1 base removed from V and 0 bases from J, the gap between germline ends came to 6 bases. This CDR3 is built from 15 residues. CDR3 protein: CASSQGTANTGELFF. As DNA, the CDR3 is TGCGCCAGCAGCCAAGGGACGGCGAACACCGGGGAGCTGTTTTTT.

The rearrangement links TRBV6-6 to TRBJ2-1; D perhaps matches TRBD2 (5 bases). Trimming pared 10 bases from V and 9 bases from J, leaving 16 bases between. In germline, CDR1 is MNHNY, CDR2 SVGAGI (reference sequence). The CDR3 is made up of 12 amino acids. This chain's CDR3 is CATTPGGGEQFF. CDR3 coding DNA: TGTGCCACCACCCCTGGAGGAGGTGAGCAGTTCTTC.

J is TRBJ2-2 and V is TRBV20-1, with 10 positions matching TRBD1. V lost 3 bases and J lost 5; bases outside the gene matches: 9. CDR1 and CDR2 (germline): DFQATT, SNEGSKA (reference sequence). The CDR3 sequence is 16 residues long. In nucleotides, the CDR3 is TGCAGTGCTAGCAACCGGGACAGGGGCTGGACCGGGGAGCTGTTTTTT. It yields the protein CSASNRDRGWTGELFF.

This rearrangement joins TRBV20-1 to TRBJ2-2, with 10 bases fitting TRBD2. The junction had 4 bases not matched to a gene; V was cut back by 5 bases and J by 4 bases. Germline CDR1 DFQATT, CDR2 SNEGSKA (reference sequence). The CDR3 loop spans 14 amino acids. The CDR3 sequence is CSAPTSGITGELFF. Here the CDR3 DNA reads TGCAGTGCTCCCACTAGCGGGATCACCGGGGAGCTGTTTTTT.

This clonotype was counted many times. The CDR3 nucleotides are TGCAGCGTTGACGGCGGTCCCGCAACTAATGAAAAACTGTTTTTT. Amino acid sequence: CSVDGGPATNEKLFF. This chain uses TRBV29-1 with TRBJ1-4; D ambiguous. The V gene lost 3 bases and the J gene lost 0 bases, with 11 bases spanning the gap. There are 15 residues in the CDR3. The germline CDR1 and CDR2 sequences are SQVTM and ANQGSEA.

The chain couples TRBV5-1 to TRBJ1-1; D is possibly TRBD1 (5 bases). The V gene lost 0 bases and the J gene lost 1 base, with 7 bases spanning the gap. Germline values: CDR1 SGHRS, CDR2 YFSETQ. The CDR3 totals 14 residues. CDR3 amino acids: CASSLARANTEAFF. The CDR3 nucleotides read TGCGCCAGCAGCTTGGCCAGGGCGAACACTGAAGCTTTCTTT.

In its sample, this clonotype was seen a few times. V usage is TRBV27 and J usage is TRBJ2-1; TRBD2 matches at 13 bases. The germline CDR1 and CDR2 sequences are MNHEY and SMNVEV (reference sequence). Losses at the gene ends were 2 bases for V and 4 bases for J; bases not matched to a gene: 14. CDR3 length: 20 residues. The CDR3, as DNA: TGTGCCAGCAGTTTAACCGGGACTAGCGGGAAAAGGTCGGTGTACAATGAGCAGTTCTTC. This codes for CASSLTGTSGKRSVYNEQFF.

At least ten counts were recorded for this clonotype. In nucleotides, the CDR3 is TGTGCCAGCAGTTTATACTGGGACAGGGCTCTAGGCATGAACACTGAAGCTTTCTTT. It encodes CASSLYWDRALGMNTEAFF. The rearrangement joins TRBV27 to TRBJ1-1; 9 bases agree with TRBD1. Per germline, CDR1 MNHEY and CDR2 SMNVEV (reference sequence). Trimming at V came to 1 base and at J to 0 bases, leaving 12 bases not matched to a gene. The CDR3 consists of 19 residues.

V gene TRBV5-5 combines with J gene TRBJ2-1, with a tentative D call TRBD2 (6 bases). Germline V gene sequence: CDR1 SGHKS, CDR2 YYEKEE (reference sequence). The CDR3 is 15 amino acids. Trimming cost V 2 bases and J 3 bases, with 12 bases left between them. In DNA form, the CDR3 reads TGTGCCAGCAGCTTACAAGCGGGCTACTACAATGAGCAGTTCTTC. The encoded protein is CASSLQAGYYNEQFF.

This clonotype showed up many times. The chain couples TRBV29-1 to TRBJ2-7; D not certain. The V and J ends lost 4 bases and 1 base respectively, with 11 bases between them. The CDR3 is 13 amino acids. Germline-derived CDR1 and CDR2 are SQVTM and ANQGSEA. CDR3 nucleotides: TGCAGCGTTGTCCTGTCCCTTTCCTACGAGCAGTACTTC. Amino acids: CSVVLSLSYEQYF.

V and J are TRBV29-1 and TRBJ2-1; unclear D gene. In germline, CDR1 is SQVTM, CDR2 ANQGSEA. Trimming took 6 bases from V and 10 from J, leaving 16 bases between them. CDR3 length: 12 amino acids. The CDR3, as DNA: TGCAGCGTAGACTTCAGGTCATTGGAGCAGTTCTTC. Amino acids: CSVDFRSLEQFF.

This clonotype came up a few times. This chain uses TRBV6-5 with TRBJ1-2, with 7 bases fitting TRBD1. Germline V CDR1 and CDR2: MNHEY, SVGAGI. This CDR3 contains 13 residues. Losses at the gene ends were 5 bases for V and 4 bases for J; bases not matched to a gene: 4. The CDR3 DNA follows: TGTGCCAGCAGTAACGAGGGGGCCTATGGCTACACCTTC. This encodes CASSNEGAYGYTF.